This T cell receptor (beta chain) originates from a study of blood T cell repertoires in COVID-19. Study-level background: Material from acute and convalescent COVID-19 was sourced from the United States, Italy and Spain.

This CDR3 contains 16 residues. V was clipped by 1 base and J by 0 bases; unmatched bases: 3. CDR1 is MNHEY and CDR2 is SVGEGT in the germline V gene. The method was immunoSEQ multiplex PCR; TCRdb's version includes in-frame clones alone and lacks a portion of them. The sample records fewer than 250,000 clones, about four fifths being singletons. Study members were between 18 and 89 years old and lived in some 26 US regions. Cohorts were based on clinical histories the participants reported. The chain carries TRBV6-2 or TRBV6-3 and TRBJ2-3; 8 bases are shared with TRBD2. The sequenced material came from PBMCs or T cells enriched from blood (not recorded which). This TCR derives from a woman aged 50 to 60 with acute COVID-19. The CDR3, as DNA: TGTGCCAGCAGTTACTTCGCGGGAGGTAGCACAGATACGCAGTATTTT. This sequence encodes CASSYFAGGSTDTQYF.